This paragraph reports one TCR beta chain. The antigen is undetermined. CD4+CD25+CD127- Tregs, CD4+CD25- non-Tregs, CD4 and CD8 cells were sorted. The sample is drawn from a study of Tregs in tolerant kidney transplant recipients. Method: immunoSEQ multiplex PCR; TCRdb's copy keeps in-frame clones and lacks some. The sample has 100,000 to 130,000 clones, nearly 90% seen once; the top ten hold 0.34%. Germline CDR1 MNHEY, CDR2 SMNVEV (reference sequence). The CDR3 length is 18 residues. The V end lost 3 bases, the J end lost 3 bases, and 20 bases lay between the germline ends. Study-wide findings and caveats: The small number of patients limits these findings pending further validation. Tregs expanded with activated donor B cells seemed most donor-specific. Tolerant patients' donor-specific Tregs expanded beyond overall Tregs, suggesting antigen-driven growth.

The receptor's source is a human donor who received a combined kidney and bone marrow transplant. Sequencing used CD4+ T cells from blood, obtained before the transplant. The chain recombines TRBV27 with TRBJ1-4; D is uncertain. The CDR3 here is CASSLLFLGEMANEKLFF. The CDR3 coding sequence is TGTGCCAGCAGTTTGCTCTTCCTGGGAGAGATGGCTAATGAAAAACTGTTTTTT.